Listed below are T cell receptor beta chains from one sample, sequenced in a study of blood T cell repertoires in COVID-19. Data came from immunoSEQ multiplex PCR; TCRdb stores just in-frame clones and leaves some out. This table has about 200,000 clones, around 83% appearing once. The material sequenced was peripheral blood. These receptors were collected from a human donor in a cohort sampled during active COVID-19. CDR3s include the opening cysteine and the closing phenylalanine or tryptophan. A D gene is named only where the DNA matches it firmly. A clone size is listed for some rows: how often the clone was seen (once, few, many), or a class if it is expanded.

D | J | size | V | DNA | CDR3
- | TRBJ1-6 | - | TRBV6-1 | TGTGCCAGCAGTGAAGTGGGGGGAACACCCCTCCACTTT | CASSEVGGTPLHF
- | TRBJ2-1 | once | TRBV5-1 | TGCGCCAGCAGCGCAGGACAGTACAATGAGCAGTTCTTC | CASSAGQYNEQFF
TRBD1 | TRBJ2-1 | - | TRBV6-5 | TGTGCCAGCAGTTACGACAGGGCCCTCTACAATGAGCAGTTCTTC | CASSYDRALYNEQFF
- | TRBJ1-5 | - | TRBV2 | TGTGCCAGCAGTGAATATACCTATAGCAATCAGCCCCAGCATTTT | CASSEYTYSNQPQHF
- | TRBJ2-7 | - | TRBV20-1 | TGCAGTGCTAGTGACCCCCGGGGATCCGACGAGCAGTACTTC | CSASDPRGSDEQYF
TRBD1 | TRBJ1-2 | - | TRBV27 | TGTGCCAGCAGCCGAACCCGCGACAGGGGGCGCGACTATGGCTACACCTTC | CASSRTRDRGRDYGYTF
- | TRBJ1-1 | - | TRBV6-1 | TGTGCCAGCAGTGAAGTTCACAGCAACACTGAAGCTTTCTTT | CASSEVHSNTEAFF
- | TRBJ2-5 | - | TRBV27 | TGTGCCAGCAGTCCCCGGAGCTACCAAGAGACCCAGTACTTC | CASSPRSYQETQYF
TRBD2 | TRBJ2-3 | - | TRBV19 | TGTGCCAGTAGTATAGGGGGACTAGCGGGGTTCGCAGATACGCAGTATTTT | CASSIGGLAGFADTQYF
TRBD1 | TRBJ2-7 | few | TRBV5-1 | TGCGCCAGCAGCTGGGAGACAGGGGCCTACGAGCAGTACTTC | CASSWETGAYEQYF
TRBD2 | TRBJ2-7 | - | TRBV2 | TGTGCCAGCAGTGGTTTAGCGGGAGCGACACCCGAGCAGTACTTC | CASSGLAGATPEQYF
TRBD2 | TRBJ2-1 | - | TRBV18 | TGTGCCAGCTCATCTAGACTAGCGGGACTGACCAATGAGCAGTTCTTC | CASSSRLAGLTNEQFF
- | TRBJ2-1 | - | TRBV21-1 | TGTGCCAGCAGCAGGGGTTCTAGCGGGAGGGCCTGTTATGAGCAGTTCTTC | CASSRGSSGRACYEQFF
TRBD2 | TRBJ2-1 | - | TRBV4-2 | TGTGCCAGCAGCCAGGCCGGGACTAGCGGGAGGAGTGGGTTCAATGAGCAGTTCTTC | CASSQAGTSGRSGFNEQFF
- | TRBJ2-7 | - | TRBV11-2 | TGTGCCAGCAGCCCCGGACGGACAGCCTCCTACGAGCAGTACTTC | CASSPGRTASYEQYF
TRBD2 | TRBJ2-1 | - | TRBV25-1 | TGTGCCAGCAGGACCCGCTTGGGAGCGGGAGTGGGTGAGCAGTTCTTC | CASRTRLGAGVGEQFF
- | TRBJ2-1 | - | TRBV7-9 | TGTGCCAGCAGCCCTCCGCAACCCGGGAATGAGCAGTTCTTC | CASSPPQPGNEQFF
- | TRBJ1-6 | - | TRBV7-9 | TGTGCCAGCAGCCCGGACGGGGATAGGGTTTTCCACTTT | CASSPDGDRVFHF
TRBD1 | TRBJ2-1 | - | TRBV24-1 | TGTGCCACCAGTGATACCGTGACAGGGGACTACAATGAGCAGTTCTTC | CATSDTVTGDYNEQFF
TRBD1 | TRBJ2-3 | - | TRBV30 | TGTGCCTGGAGTGCGGTTCCGGGACAGCCCACAGATACGCAGTATTTT | CAWSAVPGQPTDTQYF
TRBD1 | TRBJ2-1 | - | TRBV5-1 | TGCGCCAGCAGCTTGCTGGGACAGGGTGGAAATGAGCAGTTCTTC | CASSLLGQGGNEQFF
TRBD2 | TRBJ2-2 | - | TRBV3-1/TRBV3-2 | TGTGCCAGCAGCCTAGGACTAGAAATAAACACCGGGGAGCTGTTTTTT | CASSLGLEINTGELFF
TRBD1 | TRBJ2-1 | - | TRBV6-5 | TGTGCCAGCAGTTCAAGGACAGGGGCCTACAATGAGCAGTTCTTC | CASSSRTGAYNEQFF
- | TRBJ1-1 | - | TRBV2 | TGTGCCAGCAGTGAACTGGGGGCCCAAGCTTTCTTT | CASSELGAQAFF
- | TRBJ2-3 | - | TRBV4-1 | TGCGCCAGCAGCCAAGTCGGTGTGAATACGCAGTATTTT | CASSQVGVNTQYF
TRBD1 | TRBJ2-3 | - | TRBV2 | TGTGCCAGCAACGGACAGGGCGGAGATACGCAGTATTTT | CASNGQGGDTQYF
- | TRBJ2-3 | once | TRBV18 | TGTGCCAGCTCACCAATCGCATCGGCAGGATCTAGCACAGATACGCAGTATTTT | CASSPIASAGSSTDTQYF
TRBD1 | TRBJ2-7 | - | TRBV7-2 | TGTGCCAGCAGCACTGGACAGGGGGGAGTGTACGAGCAGTACTTC | CASSTGQGGVYEQYF